The clone carrying this T cell receptor (beta chain) has ten or more counts. Its target is not known. Trimming removed 1 base at V and 6 bases at J, with 14 bases between. The germline V gene encodes CDR1 SGDLS and CDR2 YYNGEE. CDR3 size: 15 residues. Amplification yielded TCR beta CDR3 regions, with RNA transcripts as the source. Primed by the HTBI set, a first-round RT-PCR was run on the TCR CDR3. MiXCR was run by TCRdb on the multiplex PCR reads, yielding one entry per CDR3 protein. The sample records about 560,000 distinct CDR3 sequences, around 14% being singletons. The record originates from a study of T cells in Graves' hyperthyroidism and ophthalmopathy. Points from the study as a whole: Blood samples included most of the expanded thyroid clonotypes exceeding 0.001.

No progression to ophthalmopathy during 18 months of follow-up defined stable disease. Uncontrolled infection, other autoimmune disease, pregnancy or lactation led to exclusion. Each diagnosis drew on symptoms, thyroxine, TRAb, thyroid ultrasound and orbital computed tomography findings. The sample taken for sequencing was blood. The V and J genes are TRBV9 and TRBJ2-1; maybe TRBD1 (6 bases). This receptor was obtained from a woman under 40 with Graves' hyperthyroidism. DNA for the CDR3: TGTGCCAGCAGCGTACGGGTGGGGGCGGGCAATGAGCAGTTCTTC. Its protein product is CASSVRVGAGNEQFF.